A single sample gave rise to the 30 T cell receptor delta chains below, sequenced in a study of gamma-delta chains in newborns, infants, children. TCRdb re-analyzed the reads via CATT. The table records around 11,000 delta-chain clones, about 10% of them present only once. The specimen sequenced was blood. The receptors derive from a child who was a newborn, infant or young child, either healthy, febrile or measles-vaccinated (not recorded which).

V and J are TRAV29/DV5 and TRDJ1, with 9 nucleotides matching TRDD3. Germline V gene sequence: CDR1 NSMFDY, CDR2 ISSIKDK. V trimming: 1 base; J trimming: 5 bases; junction bases outside the gene matches: 30. The CDR3 spans 22 residues. CDR3 sequence (DNA): TGTGCAGCAAGCCCAGCCCCTTCTCTCTTCTGGGGGGATACAATGGGGGCTGATAAACTCATCTTT. This encodes CAASPAPSLFWGDTMGADKLIF.

This clone was picked up a small number of times. Other DNA sequences in this specimen translate into the identical CDR3. This chain uses TRDV2 with TRDJ1, with 10 bases lining up with TRDD3. There are 15 residues in the CDR3. CDR1 is GEAIGNYY and CDR2 is EKD in the germline V gene. After removal of 0 bases from V and 2 bases from J, the junction contained 2 bases not matched to a gene. CDR3 sequence (DNA): TGTGCCTGTGACACCCTGGGGGATAGGACCGATAAACTCATCTTT. It specifies CACDTLGDRTDKLIF.

The J gene is TRDJ3, the V gene TRDV2, with TRDD3 matching over 13 bases. Germline trimming cut 0 bases from V and 2 bases from J; bases unmatched to any gene: 3. This CDR3 has 19 amino acids. Germline lookup yields CDR1 GEAIGNYY and CDR2 EKD. Here the CDR3 reads CACDTLLGDTTWDTRQMFF. DNA for the CDR3: TGTGCCTGTGACACCCTACTGGGGGATACGACCTGGGACACCCGACAGATGTTTTTC.

As concerns this clone: Its ends do not fully match the called genes, so a read error is possible. The same CDR3 can be traced to other DNA sequences in this sample. This chain uses TRDV2 with TRDJ1; 11 bases line up with TRDD3. The CDR3 is 15 amino acids. The germline gives CDR1 GEAIGNYY, CDR2 EKD. The CDR3 DNA reads TGTGCCTGTGACACCGTTGGGGGATACGCTTCGATACTCATCTTC. Amino acids: CACDTVGGYASILIF.

This clone was observed a few times. Here the CDR3 DNA reads TGTGCCTGTGACTCACCCTGGAGTCCTGGGGGCCTAAAAGGGGATAAACTCATCTTT. Translation gives CACDSPWSPGGLKGDKLIF. This sequence joins TRDV2 and TRDJ1; 7 bases map to TRDD3. Per germline, CDR1 GEAIGNYY and CDR2 EKD. Unmatched junction bases numbered 23, after V lost 3 bases and J lost 5 bases. This CDR3 has 19 residues.

This clone was observed a few times. The rearrangement joins TRDV2 to TRDJ1, with no clear D. This CDR3 spans 14 amino acids. With 3 bases removed from V and 0 bases from J, the gap between germline ends came to 10 bases. Per germline, CDR1 GEAIGNYY and CDR2 EKD. Here the CDR3 DNA reads TGTGCCTGTGACTCGCTAACATACACCGATAAACTCATCTTT. This gives the protein CACDSLTYTDKLIF.

A few counts support this clone. This CDR3 is CACDPLGEITDKLIF. CDR3 coding DNA: TGTGCCTGTGACCCACTGGGGGAGATCACCGATAAACTCATCTTT. This chain joins TRDV2 and TRDJ1; 9 bases agree with TRDD3. Germline V CDR1 and CDR2: GEAIGNYY, EKD. This CDR3 comprises 15 residues. J gave up 1 base and V 3 bases, and 5 bases lay outside the gene matches.

CDR3 region: CACDEMGGTRATDKLIF. CDR3 DNA sequence: TGTGCCTGTGACGAGATGGGGGGAACGAGGGCCACCGATAAACTCATCTTT. The chain couples TRDV2 to TRDJ1; maybe TRDD3 (6 bases). TCRdb does not report a J gene; here it was assigned by matching the DNA to germline references. V was pared by 3 bases and J by 1 base, with 20 bases between. This CDR3 region has 17 residues. The V gene's germline CDR1 is GEAIGNYY and CDR2 EKD.

The gene calls are TRDV2 and TRDJ1, with D unclear. Deletions cut 3 bases from V and 9 bases from J, with 16 bases between. Germline V gene data show CDR1 as GEAIGNYY and CDR2 as EKD. CDR3 size: 13 residues. CDR3: CACDRISYPQLIF. The DNA for the CDR3 is TGTGCCTGTGACCGAATCAGTTATCCGCAACTCATCTTT.

This clone was detected a few times. The sample contains more than one DNA sequence encoding this CDR3. The chain is built from TRDV2 and TRDJ1, with 8 bases aligning to TRDD3. The germline CDR1 and CDR2 sequences are GEAIGNYY and EKD. V gave up 3 bases and J gave up 0 bases; unmatched junction bases: 5. CDR3 size: 15 residues. DNA for the CDR3: TGTGCCTGTGACTTACTGGGGGGTTACACCGATAAACTCATCTTT. Translation: CACDLLGGYTDKLIF.

There are a few counts of this clone. The sample has other DNA sequences that encode this CDR3 too. The gene calls are TRDV2 and TRDJ1, with TRDD3 matching 12 bases. CDR1 and CDR2 (germline): GEAIGNYY, EKD. There are 16 residues in the CDR3. V trimming: 0 bases; J trimming: 2 bases; junction bases outside the gene matches: 3. CDR3 in amino acids: CACDTLGDTTTDKLIF. CDR3 sequence (DNA): TGTGCCTGTGACACCCTGGGGGATACGACTACCGATAAACTCATCTTT.

This clone has a handful of counts. The V call is TRDV2, the J call TRDJ2, with 13 bases lining up with TRDD3. The V and J ends lost 3 bases and 0 bases, in that order; junction bases with no gene match: 6. CDR3 length: 18 residues. CDR1 and CDR2 (germline): GEAIGNYY, EKD. This chain's CDR3 is CACDPLGDTTPLTAQLFF. DNA of the CDR3: TGTGCCTGTGACCCACTGGGGGATACGACTCCTTTGACAGCACAACTCTTCTTT.

This clone was seen a few times. Additional DNA sequences in this sample encode the identical CDR3. This chain links TRDV2 with TRDJ3; 9 bases map to TRDD3. CDR3 size: 19 residues. Germline lookup yields CDR1 GEAIGNYY and CDR2 EKD. V lost 2 bases and J lost 0; bases outside the gene matches: 7. This CDR3 is CACDRTGGPSSWDTRQMFF. The CDR3 DNA sequence: TGTGCCTGTGACAGGACTGGGGGACCAAGCTCCTGGGACACCCGACAGATGTTTTTC.

This rearrangement joins TRDV2 to TRDJ1; TRDD3 aligns across 12 bases. The J gene, not given by TCRdb, was assigned here from a germline match of the nucleotide sequence. Trimming at V came to 0 bases and at J to 2 bases, leaving 12 bases not matched to a gene. CDR1 GEAIGNYY and CDR2 EKD come from the germline V gene. The CDR3 runs 19 residues. In nucleotides, the CDR3 is TGTGCCTGTGACACCGTTCAACTGGGGGATACCCAGAGGACCGATAAACTCATCTTT. It yields the protein CACDTVQLGDTQRTDKLIF.

This clone was seen more than once but under ten times. This rearrangement joins TRDV2 to TRDJ3; D possibly corresponds to TRDD3 (6 bases). Germline CDR1 GEAIGNYY, CDR2 EKD. Between the trimmed V and J ends, which lost 0 bases and 0 bases, there was a span of 14 bases. This CDR3 is 19 amino acids long. This CDR3 reads CACDTWGFPSSWDTRQMFF. In DNA, the CDR3 is TGTGCCTGTGACACCTGGGGGTTCCCCAGCTCCTGGGACACCCGACAGATGTTTTTC.

A remark on this clone: Other DNA sequences in this sample translate to the same CDR3. V gene TRDV2 combines with J gene TRDJ1, with TRDD3 as a possible D gene (6 bases). Germline V gene sequence: CDR1 GEAIGNYY, CDR2 EKD. This CDR3 comprises 15 residues. Trimming shortened V by 0 bases and J by 0 bases, and 10 bases separated the two germline ends. The CDR3 here is CACDTVGGHTDKLIF. The CDR3, as DNA: TGTGCCTGTGACACCGTGGGGGGTCACACCGATAAACTCATCTTT.

The chain combines TRDV2 with TRDJ1, with TRDD3 matching over 8 bases. Trimming cost V 3 bases and J 0 bases; bases outside gene matches: 14. The CDR3 spans 18 residues. Germline CDR1 is GEAIGNYY and CDR2 is EKD. The CDR3 sequence: CACDPLVGGSVNTDKLIF. In DNA, the CDR3 is TGTGCCTGTGACCCCCTAGTTGGGGGATCGGTAAACACCGATAAACTCATCTTT.

The sample holds a few counts of this clone. The chain is built from TRAV29/DV5 and TRDJ1, with TRDD3 matching 11 bases. The V and J ends lost 3 bases and 3 bases, in that order; junction bases with no gene match: 10. The CDR3 is made up of 16 amino acids. The germline CDR1 and CDR2 sequences are NSMFDY and ISSIKDK. CDR3 amino acids: CAAKLYWGIGADKLIF. The CDR3, as DNA: TGTGCAGCAAAGCTGTACTGGGGGATAGGTGCCGATAAACTCATCTTT.

This clone was seen only a few times. The CDR3 loop reads CACDLVLPTGGYATDKLIF. The CDR3 bases are TGTGCCTGTGACCTAGTCCTTCCTACTGGGGGATATGCCACCGATAAACTCATCTTT. The rearrangement joins TRDV2 to TRDJ1; 11 bases fit TRDD3. This CDR3 region has 19 residues. J lost 1 base, V lost 3 bases, and 15 bases had no gene match. The germline V gene has CDR1 GEAIGNYY and CDR2 EKD.

This clone has a handful of counts. The chain joins TRDV2 to TRDJ1, with 10 bases identical to TRDD3. Germline-derived CDR1 and CDR2 are GEAIGNYY and EKD. This CDR3 has 20 amino acids. V trimming: 3 bases; J trimming: 0 bases; junction bases outside the gene matches: 18. CDR3 region: CACDPLLGGYGTKYTDKLIF. CDR3 nucleotide sequence: TGTGCCTGTGACCCGCTTTTGGGGGGATACGGTACAAAATACACCGATAAACTCATCTTT.

The sample holds a few counts of this clone. Other DNA sequences of this sample code for an identical CDR3. The chain links TRDV2 to TRDJ1; 8 bases agree with TRDD3. The V and J ends lost 0 bases and 0 bases, in that order; junction bases with no gene match: 8. This CDR3 comprises 17 residues. Per germline, CDR1 GEAIGNYY and CDR2 EKD. The CDR3 is CACDTVRGYWDTDKLIF. CDR3 sequence (DNA): TGTGCCTGTGACACCGTCAGGGGATACTGGGACACCGATAAACTCATCTTT.

This clone has just a few counts. Germline and junction disagree at one end, which may indicate a read error. Distinct nucleotide sequences in the sample also encode this CDR3. The chain is built from TRDV2 and TRDJ1; TRDD3 agrees at 8 bases. CDR3 length: 19 residues. Germline assignment: CDR1 GEAIGNYY and CDR2 EKD. CDR3 region: CACDTVGGFTLTYTDKLIF. The DNA for the CDR3 is TGTGCCTGTGACACCGTTGGGGGATTCACTCTCACGTACACCGATAAGCTCATCTTT.

Judged by abundance, this clone is medium-sized (0.01 to 0.1%). This rearrangement joins TRDV2 to TRDJ1, with D unresolved. The germline V and J ends were trimmed by 3 bases and 3 bases, with 19 bases remaining between them. Per germline, CDR1 GEAIGNYY and CDR2 EKD. The CDR3 is 16 amino acids. The CDR3 region is CACDAIGASIPDKLIF. CDR3 in DNA: TGTGCCTGTGACGCGATAGGGGCATCGATCCCCGATAAACTCATCTTT.

This rearrangement joins TRDV2 to TRDJ1; 8 bases match TRDD3. After removal of 3 bases from V and 0 bases from J, the junction contained 8 bases not matched to a gene. Per the germline V gene, CDR1 is GEAIGNYY and CDR2 is EKD. This CDR3 has 16 residues. CDR3 protein: CACDPVLGGYTDKLIF. CDR3 in DNA: TGTGCCTGTGACCCCGTACTGGGGGGCTACACCGATAAACTCATCTTT.

This clone has a handful of counts. The gene calls are TRDV2 and TRDJ1; 13 nucleotides align to TRDD3. The CDR3 consists of 19 residues. V lost 0 bases and J lost 0; bases outside the gene matches: 9. Germline values: CDR1 GEAIGNYY, CDR2 EKD. As DNA, the CDR3 is TGTGCCTGTGACACCTTACTGGGGGATACGGGGTTGTACACCGATAAACTCATCTTT. The encoded protein is CACDTLLGDTGLYTDKLIF.

V gene TRDV2 combines with J gene TRDJ1; 9 nucleotides align to TRDD3. CDR1 is GEAIGNYY and CDR2 is EKD in the germline V gene. The V segment lost 5 bases and the J segment 4 bases; nucleotides outside the gene matches: 19. The CDR3 consists of 18 residues. The CDR3 DNA reads TGTGCCTGTGCCGGGGTGACTGGGGGACCGAGGACAGGCGATAAACTCATCTTT. Encoded protein: CACAGVTGGPRTGDKLIF.

The sample holds a few counts of this clone. The rearrangement uses TRDV2 and TRDJ1, with 7 bases matching TRDD3. Per germline, CDR1 GEAIGNYY and CDR2 EKD. V was clipped by 3 bases and J by 9 bases; unmatched bases: 18. This CDR3 comprises 16 residues. Here the CDR3 reads CACDPLVLGTRPELIF. Here the CDR3 DNA reads TGTGCCTGTGACCCCCTAGTACTGGGGACGCGTCCGGAACTCATCTTT.

In this sample, this clone turned up a few times. This rearrangement joins TRDV2 to TRDJ1; 13 bases map to TRDD3. J lost 3 bases, V lost 0 bases, and 6 bases had no gene match. Germline CDR1 GEAIGNYY, CDR2 EKD. This CDR3 has 17 amino acids. The CDR3 reads CACDTLLGDTRSDKLIF. DNA for the CDR3: TGTGCCTGTGACACCTTACTGGGGGATACGCGGTCCGATAAACTCATCTTT.

This clone has only a few counts. V and J are TRDV2 and TRDJ1; 9 bases match TRDD3. The germline CDR1 and CDR2 sequences are GEAIGNYY and EKD. This CDR3 region has 17 residues. J lost 3 bases, V lost 0 bases, and 10 bases had no gene match. The CDR3 sequence is CACDTVGDKLEPDKLIF. CDR3 nucleotide sequence: TGTGCCTGTGACACCGTGGGGGATAAGTTGGAGCCCGATAAACTCATCTTT.

The V gene is TRDV1, the J gene TRDJ1, with 10 positions matching TRDD3. TCRdb does not report a J gene; here it was assigned by matching the DNA to germline references. CDR3 size: 20 residues. From germline, CDR1 is TSWWSYY and CDR2 QGS. V dropped 0 bases and J dropped 3; count of bases not matched to a gene: 16. CDR3 sequence reads: CALGELLQPYWGIPSDKLIF. Here the CDR3 DNA reads TGTGCTCTTGGGGAACTACTCCAACCTTACTGGGGGATCCCGTCCGATAAACTCATCTTT.